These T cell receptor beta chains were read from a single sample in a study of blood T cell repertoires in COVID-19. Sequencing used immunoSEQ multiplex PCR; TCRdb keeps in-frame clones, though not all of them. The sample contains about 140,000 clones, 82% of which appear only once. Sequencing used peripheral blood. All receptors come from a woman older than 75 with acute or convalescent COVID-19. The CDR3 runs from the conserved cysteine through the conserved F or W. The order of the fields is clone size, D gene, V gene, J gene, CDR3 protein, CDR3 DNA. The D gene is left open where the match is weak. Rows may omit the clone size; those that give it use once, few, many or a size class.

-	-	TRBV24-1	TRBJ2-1	CATRGGASLMSEQFF	TGTGCCACCAGGGGGGGAGCTAGTTTGATGAGTGAGCAGTTCTTC
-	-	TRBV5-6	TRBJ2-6	CASSLALSSGANVLTF	TGTGCCAGCAGCTTGGCTCTCAGCTCTGGGGCCAACGTCCTGACTTTC
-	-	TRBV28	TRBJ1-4	CASRFSHLRATNEKLFF	TGTGCCAGCAGGTTCTCCCACCTCAGGGCAACTAATGAAAAACTGTTTTTT
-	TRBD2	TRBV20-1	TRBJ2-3	CSASTTSGADTQYF	TGCAGTGCTAGTACGACTAGCGGGGCCGATACGCAGTATTTT
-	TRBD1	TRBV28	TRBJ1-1	CASSLGDRAAAFF	TGTGCCAGCAGTTTGGGGGACAGGGCGGCCGCTTTCTTT
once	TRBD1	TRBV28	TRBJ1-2	CASSPHGTEANYGYTF	TGTGCCAGCAGCCCCCACGGGACAGAAGCTAACTATGGCTACACCTTC
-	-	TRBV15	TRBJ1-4	CATSSSTAYNEKLFF	TGTGCCACCAGCTCCTCGACAGCGTATAATGAAAAACTGTTTTTT
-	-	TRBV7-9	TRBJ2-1	CASSLRGTSANEQFF	TGTGCCAGCAGCTTAAGGGGGACAAGTGCGAATGAGCAGTTCTTC
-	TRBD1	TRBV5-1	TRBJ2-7	CASSRRPWDREEYF	TGCGCCAGCAGCCGCCGGCCCTGGGACAGGGAGGAGTACTTC
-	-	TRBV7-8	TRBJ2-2	CASSLVGVLVTGELFF	TGTGCCAGCAGCTTAGTAGGGGTACTGGTAACCGGGGAGCTGTTTTTT
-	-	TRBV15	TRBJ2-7	CATSPGTPIYEQYF	TGTGCCACCAGCCCCGGGACTCCGATCTACGAGCAGTACTTC
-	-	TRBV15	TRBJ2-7	CATSRGASSWGEQYF	TGTGCCACCAGCAGAGGGGCTAGCTCTTGGGGCGAGCAGTACTTC
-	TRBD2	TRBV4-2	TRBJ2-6	CASSPRLAGSSGANVLTF	TGTGCCAGCAGCCCGCGACTAGCGGGGAGCTCTGGGGCCAACGTCCTGACTTTC
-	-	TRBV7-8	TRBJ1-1	CASSLGPLNTEAFF	TGTGCCAGCAGCTTAGGGCCGCTGAACACTGAAGCTTTCTTT
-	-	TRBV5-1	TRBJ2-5	CASSSGAGGSYQETQYF	TGCGCCAGCAGCTCCGGGGCAGGAGGGTCGTACCAAGAGACCCAGTACTTC
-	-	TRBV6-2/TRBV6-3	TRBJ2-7	CASSYLSRRYEQYF	TGTGCCAGCAGTTACCTCTCACGGCGGTACGAGCAGTACTTC
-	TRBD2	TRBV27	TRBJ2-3	CASSPRPSGGSTDTQYF	TGTGCCAGCAGCCCGCGGCCTAGCGGCGGTAGCACAGATACGCAGTATTTT
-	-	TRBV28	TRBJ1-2	CASRWSYSRYTF	TGTGCCAGCAGATGGAGTTACTCGCGCTACACCTTC
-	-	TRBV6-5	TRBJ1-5	CASRSQGYSQPQHF	TGTGCCAGCAGGTCACAGGGCTACAGCCAGCCCCAGCATTTT
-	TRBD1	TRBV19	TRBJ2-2	CASSPPGPGTAHTGELFF	TGTGCCAGTAGTCCCCCGGGTCCCGGGACAGCTCACACCGGGGAGCTGTTTTTT
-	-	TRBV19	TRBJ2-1	CASSIWGLSNEQFF	TGTGCCAGTAGTATATGGGGACTCTCCAATGAGCAGTTCTTC
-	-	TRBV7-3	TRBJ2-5	CASSLSGRETQYF	TGTGCCAGCAGCTTATCGGGGAGGGAGACCCAGTACTTC
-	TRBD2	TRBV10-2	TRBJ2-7	CASSRLAGAEQYF	TGCGCCAGCAGCCGGCTAGCGGGGGCCGAGCAGTACTTC
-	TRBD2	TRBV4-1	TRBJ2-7	CASSRQGSGSDSYEQYF	TGCGCCAGCAGCAGGCAGGGGAGCGGGAGTGATTCCTACGAGCAGTACTTC
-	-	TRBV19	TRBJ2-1	CASSPILGNEQFF	TGTGCCAGTAGCCCGATTCTCGGCAATGAGCAGTTCTTC
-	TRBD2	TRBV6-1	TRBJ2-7	CASSVSLAGGSYEQYF	TGTGCCAGCAGTGTTTCGCTAGCGGGAGGCTCCTACGAGCAGTACTTC
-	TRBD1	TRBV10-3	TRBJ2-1	CAISGTGGAYNEQFF	TGTGCCATCAGTGGTACAGGGGGCGCCTACAATGAGCAGTTCTTC
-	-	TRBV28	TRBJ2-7	CASSLYRILGEQYF	TGTGCCAGCAGTTTGTACAGGATTCTGGGTGAGCAGTACTTC
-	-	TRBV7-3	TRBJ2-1	CASSLMAGYNEQFF	TGTGCCAGCAGCTTAATGGCCGGGTACAATGAGCAGTTCTTC